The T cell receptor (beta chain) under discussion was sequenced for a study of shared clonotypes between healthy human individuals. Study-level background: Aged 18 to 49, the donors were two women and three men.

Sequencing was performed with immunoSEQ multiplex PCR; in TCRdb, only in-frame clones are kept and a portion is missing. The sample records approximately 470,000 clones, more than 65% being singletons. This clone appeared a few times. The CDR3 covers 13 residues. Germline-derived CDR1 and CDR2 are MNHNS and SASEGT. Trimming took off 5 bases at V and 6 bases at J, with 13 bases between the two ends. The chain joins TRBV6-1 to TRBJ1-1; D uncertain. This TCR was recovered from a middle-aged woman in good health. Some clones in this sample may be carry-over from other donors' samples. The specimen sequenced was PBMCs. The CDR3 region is CASSMGNIAEAFF. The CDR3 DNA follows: TGTGCCAGCAGTATGGGAAACATCGCTGAAGCTTTCTTT.